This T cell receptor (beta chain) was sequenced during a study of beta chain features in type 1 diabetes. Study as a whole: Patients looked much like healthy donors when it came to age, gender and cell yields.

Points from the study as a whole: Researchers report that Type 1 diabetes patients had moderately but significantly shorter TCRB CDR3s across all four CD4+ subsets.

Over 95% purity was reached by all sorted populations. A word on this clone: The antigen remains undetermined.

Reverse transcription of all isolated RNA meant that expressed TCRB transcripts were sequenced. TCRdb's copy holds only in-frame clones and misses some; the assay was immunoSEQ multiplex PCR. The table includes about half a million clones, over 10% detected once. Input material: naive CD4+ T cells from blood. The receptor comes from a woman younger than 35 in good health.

The CDR3 loop reads CASSYRILDQPQHF. DNA of the CDR3: TGTGCCAGCAGTTACCGGATCCTGGATCAGCCCCAGCATTTT. The chain couples TRBV6-6 to TRBJ1-5; the D is unclear. The CDR3 totals 14 residues. The germline V gene has CDR1 MNHNY and CDR2 SVGAGI (reference sequence). Trimming removed 2 bases at V and 5 bases at J, with 10 bases between.